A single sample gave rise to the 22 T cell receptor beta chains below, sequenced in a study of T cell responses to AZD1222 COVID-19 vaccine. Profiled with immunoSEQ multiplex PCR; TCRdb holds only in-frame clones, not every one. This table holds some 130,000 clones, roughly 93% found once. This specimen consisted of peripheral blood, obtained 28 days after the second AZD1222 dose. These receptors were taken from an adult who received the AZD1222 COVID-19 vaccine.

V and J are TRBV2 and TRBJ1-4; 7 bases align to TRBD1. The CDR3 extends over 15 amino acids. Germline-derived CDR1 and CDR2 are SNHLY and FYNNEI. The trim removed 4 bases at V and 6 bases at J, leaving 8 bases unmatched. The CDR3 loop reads CASSGDRAGDEKLFF. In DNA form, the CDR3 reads TGTGCCAGCAGTGGCGACAGGGCGGGGGATGAAAAACTGTTTTTT. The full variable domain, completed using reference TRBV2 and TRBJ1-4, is EPEVTQTPSHQVTQMGQEVILRCVPISNHLYFYWYRQILGQKVEFLVSFYNNEISEKSEIFDDQFSVERPDGSNFTLKIRSTKLEDSAMYFCASSGDRAGDEKLFFGSGTQLSVL.

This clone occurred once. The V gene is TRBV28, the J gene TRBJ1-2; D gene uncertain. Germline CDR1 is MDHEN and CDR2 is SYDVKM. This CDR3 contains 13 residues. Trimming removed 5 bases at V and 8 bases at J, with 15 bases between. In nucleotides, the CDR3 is TGTGCCAGCAGTCCAGGAAGCGGTTGGGGCTACACCTTC. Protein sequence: CASSPGSGWGYTF.

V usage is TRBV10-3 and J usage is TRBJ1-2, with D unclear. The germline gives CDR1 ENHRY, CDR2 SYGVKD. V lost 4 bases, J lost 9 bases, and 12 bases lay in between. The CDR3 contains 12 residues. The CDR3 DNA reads TGTGCCATCAGTGGTACGACTAGTCGCTACACCTTC. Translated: CAISGTTSRYTF.

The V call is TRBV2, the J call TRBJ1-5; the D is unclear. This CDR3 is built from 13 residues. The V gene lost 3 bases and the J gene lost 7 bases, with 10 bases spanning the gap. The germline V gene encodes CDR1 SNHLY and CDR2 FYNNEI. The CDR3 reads CASSDITGQPQHF. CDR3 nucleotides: TGTGCCAGCAGTGACATAACGGGGCAGCCCCAGCATTTT.

CDR3 bases: TGTGCCAGCAGGCCCAAGGGGGGCGGTCAGCCCCAGCATTTT. Amino acids: CASRPKGGGQPQHF. The V call is TRBV6-5, the J call TRBJ1-5; a weak D match, TRBD1 (6 bases). Trimming took 6 bases from V and 6 from J, leaving 15 bases between them. This CDR3 comprises 14 residues. Germline V gives CDR1 MNHEY, CDR2 SVGAGI.

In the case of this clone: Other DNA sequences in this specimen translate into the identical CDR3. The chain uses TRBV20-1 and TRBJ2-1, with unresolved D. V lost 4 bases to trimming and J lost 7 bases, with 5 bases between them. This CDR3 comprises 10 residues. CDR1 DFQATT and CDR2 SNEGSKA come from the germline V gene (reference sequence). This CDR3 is CSATRNEQFF. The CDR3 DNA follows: TGCAGTGCTACCCGAAATGAGCAGTTCTTC.

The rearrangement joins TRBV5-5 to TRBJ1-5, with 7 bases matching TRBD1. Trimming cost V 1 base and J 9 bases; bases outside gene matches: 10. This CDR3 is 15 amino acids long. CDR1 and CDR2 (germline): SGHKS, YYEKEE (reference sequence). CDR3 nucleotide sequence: TGTGCCAGCAGCTTGTTGGGAACAGGGGCCCTGCCCCAGCATTTT. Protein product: CASSLLGTGALPQHF.

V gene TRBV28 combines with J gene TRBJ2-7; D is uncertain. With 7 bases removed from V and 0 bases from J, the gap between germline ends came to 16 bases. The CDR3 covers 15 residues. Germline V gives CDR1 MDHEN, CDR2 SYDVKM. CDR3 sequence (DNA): TGTGCCAGCACCACGGGTCACATCGACTCCTACGAGCAGTACTTC. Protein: CASTTGHIDSYEQYF.

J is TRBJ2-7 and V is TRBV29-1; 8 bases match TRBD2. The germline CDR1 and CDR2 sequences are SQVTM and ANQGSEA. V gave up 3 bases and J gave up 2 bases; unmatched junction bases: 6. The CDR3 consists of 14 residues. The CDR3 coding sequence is TGCAGCGTTGACTCGGCTAGCGGGCCCTACGAGCAGTACTTC. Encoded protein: CSVDSASGPYEQYF.

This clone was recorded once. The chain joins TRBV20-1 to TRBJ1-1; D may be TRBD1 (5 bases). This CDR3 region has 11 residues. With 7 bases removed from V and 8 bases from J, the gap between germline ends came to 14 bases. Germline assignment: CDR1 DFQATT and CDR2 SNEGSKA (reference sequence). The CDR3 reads CSVRGIGEAFF. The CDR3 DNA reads TGCAGTGTTAGGGGTATCGGAGAAGCTTTCTTT.

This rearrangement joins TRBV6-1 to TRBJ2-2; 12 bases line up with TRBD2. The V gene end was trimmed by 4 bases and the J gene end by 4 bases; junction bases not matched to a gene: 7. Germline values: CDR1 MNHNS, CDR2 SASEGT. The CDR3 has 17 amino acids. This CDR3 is CASSGPGLAGGTGELFF. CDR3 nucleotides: TGTGCCAGCAGTGGCCCGGGACTAGCGGGCGGCACCGGGGAGCTGTTTTTT.

The CDR3 nucleotides read TGTGCCAGCAGTTCCCCGGGAGAGTCGGATACGCAGTATTTT. This sequence encodes CASSSPGESDTQYF. This chain connects TRBV28 to TRBJ2-3; D may be TRBD2 (6 bases). The V end lost 4 bases, the J end lost 6 bases, and 14 bases lay between the germline ends. The germline gives CDR1 MDHEN, CDR2 SYDVKM. The CDR3 is 14 amino acids.

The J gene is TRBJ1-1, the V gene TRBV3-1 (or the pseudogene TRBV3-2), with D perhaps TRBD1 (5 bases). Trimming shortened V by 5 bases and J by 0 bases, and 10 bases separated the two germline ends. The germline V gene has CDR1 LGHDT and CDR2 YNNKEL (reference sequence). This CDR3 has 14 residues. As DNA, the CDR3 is TGTGCCAGCAGCAGCGCGGGGGTGAACACTGAAGCTTTCTTT. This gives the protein CASSSAGVNTEAFF.

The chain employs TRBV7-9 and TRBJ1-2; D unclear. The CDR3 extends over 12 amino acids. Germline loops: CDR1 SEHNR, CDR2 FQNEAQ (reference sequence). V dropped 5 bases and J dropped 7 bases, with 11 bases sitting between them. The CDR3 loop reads CASSPERAGYTF. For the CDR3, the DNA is TGTGCCAGCAGCCCAGAGCGGGCTGGCTACACCTTC. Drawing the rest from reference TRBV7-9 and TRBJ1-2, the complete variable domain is DTGVSQNPRHKITKRGQNVTFRCDPISEHNRLYWYRQTLGQGPEFLTYFQNEAQLEKSRLLSDRFSAERPKGSFSTLEIQRTEQGDSAMYLCASSPERAGYTFGSGTRLTVV.

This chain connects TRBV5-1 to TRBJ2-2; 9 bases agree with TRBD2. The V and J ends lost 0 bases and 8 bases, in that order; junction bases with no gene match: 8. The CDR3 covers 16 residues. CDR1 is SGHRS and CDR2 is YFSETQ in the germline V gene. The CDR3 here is CASSLDPAGGTGELFF. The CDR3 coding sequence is TGCGCCAGCAGCTTGGATCCAGCGGGAGGAACGGGGGAGCTGTTTTTT.

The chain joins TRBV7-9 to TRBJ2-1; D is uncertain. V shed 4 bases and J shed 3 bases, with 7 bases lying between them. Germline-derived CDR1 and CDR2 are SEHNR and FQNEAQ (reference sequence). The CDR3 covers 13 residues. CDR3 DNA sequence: TGTGCCAGCAGCTCTACCGGCTACAATGAGCAGTTCTTC. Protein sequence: CASSSTGYNEQFF.

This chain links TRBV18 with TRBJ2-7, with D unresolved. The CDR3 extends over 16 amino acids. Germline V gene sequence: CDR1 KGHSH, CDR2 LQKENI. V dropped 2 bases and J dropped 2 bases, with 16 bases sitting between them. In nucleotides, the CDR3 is TGTGCCAGCTCACCAATCCTAGAGGACGCTACCTACGAGCAGTACTTC. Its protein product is CASSPILEDATYEQYF.

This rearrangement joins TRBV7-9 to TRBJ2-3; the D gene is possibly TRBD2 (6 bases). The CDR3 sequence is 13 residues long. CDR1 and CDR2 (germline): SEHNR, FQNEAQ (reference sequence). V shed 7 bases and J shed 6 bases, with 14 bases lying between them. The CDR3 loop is CASTRSGRDTQYF. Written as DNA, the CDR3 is TGTGCCAGCACTCGCTCTGGGAGGGATACGCAGTATTTT.

DNA for the CDR3: TGTGCCAGCAGCCCAAGCGGGGGAAACACAGATACGCAGTATTTT. Protein sequence: CASSPSGGNTDTQYF. The chain uses TRBV9 and TRBJ2-3, with TRBD2 matching 8 bases. The CDR3 totals 15 residues. V was pared by 4 bases and J by 2 bases, with 6 bases of the junction left unmatched. Looked up from germline, CDR1 is SGDLS and CDR2 is YYNGEE. Full variable domain (outside the CDR3, taken from reference TRBV9 and TRBJ2-3): DSGVTQTPKHLITATGQRVTLRCSPRSGDLSVYWYQQSLDQGLQFLIQYYNGEERAKGNILERFSAQQFPDLHSELNLSSLELGDSALYFCASSPSGGNTDTQYFGPGTRLTVL.

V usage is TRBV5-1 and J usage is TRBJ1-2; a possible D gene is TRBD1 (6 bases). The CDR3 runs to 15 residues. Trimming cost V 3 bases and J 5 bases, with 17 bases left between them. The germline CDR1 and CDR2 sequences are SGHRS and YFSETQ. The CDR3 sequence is CASSSRAGVGYGYTF. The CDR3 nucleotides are TGCGCCAGCAGCTCCCGGGCAGGGGTTGGGTATGGCTACACCTTC.

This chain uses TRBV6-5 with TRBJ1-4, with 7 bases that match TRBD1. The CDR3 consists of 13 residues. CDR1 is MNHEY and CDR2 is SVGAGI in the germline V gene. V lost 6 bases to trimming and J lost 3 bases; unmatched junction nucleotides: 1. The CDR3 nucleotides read TGTGCCAGCAGCAGGGGGTCTAATGAAAAACTGTTTTTT. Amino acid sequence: CASSRGSNEKLFF.

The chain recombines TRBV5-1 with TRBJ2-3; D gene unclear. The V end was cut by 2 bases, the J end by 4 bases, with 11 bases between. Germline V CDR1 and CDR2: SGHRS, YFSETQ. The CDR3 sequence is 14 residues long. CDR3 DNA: TGCGCCAGCAGCTTATTAGATTTAGCAGATACGCAGTATTTT. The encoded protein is CASSLLDLADTQYF.